The 26 T cell receptor beta chains below come from one sample, sequenced in a study of T cell repertoires in cytomegalovirus infection. No antigen has been assigned to these receptors. One entry per CDR3 protein, called by TCRdb with MiXCR from the reads. The sample yields around 800,000 distinct CDR3 sequences, 32% seen once. The sample here was cultured CD8+ T cells from PBMCs, taken from culture after CMV antigen stimulation. The origin of the receptors is a human donor in good health (CMV status not recorded). Some clones in this sample may be carry-over from other donors' samples.

This sequence joins TRBV12-3 or TRBV12-4 and TRBJ2-1, with D hard to call. The CDR3 has 13 amino acids. Trimming removed 2 bases from V and 5 bases from J, with 7 bases in between. In DNA form, the CDR3 reads TGTGCCAGCAGTTTACTCTCGCACAATGAGCAGTTCTTC. As protein: CASSLLSHNEQFF.

The chain uses TRBV20-1 and TRBJ1-2, with D perhaps matching TRBD1 (6 bases). This CDR3 is built from 15 residues. Deletions cut 0 bases from V and 3 bases from J, with 14 bases between. In germline, CDR1 is DFQATT, CDR2 SNEGSKA (reference sequence). The DNA for the CDR3 is TGCAGTGCTAGAGATCGAAACAGGGTGGACTATGGCTACACCTTC. This sequence encodes CSARDRNRVDYGYTF.

The chain joins TRBV20-1 to TRBJ2-2; 9 nucleotides line up with TRBD1. The CDR3 is made up of 14 amino acids. Germline V CDR1 and CDR2: DFQATT, SNEGSKA (reference sequence). Germline trimming cut 1 base from V and 5 bases from J; bases unmatched to any gene: 2. The CDR3 loop is CSARVQGATGELFF. The DNA of the CDR3 is TGCAGTGCTAGAGTACAGGGGGCAACCGGGGAGCTGTTTTTT.

This clonotype was seen more than once but under ten times. The chain is built from TRBV6-5 and TRBJ1-1, with 11 positions matching TRBD1. V lost 6 bases to trimming and J lost 3 bases; unmatched junction nucleotides: 6. This CDR3 is 15 amino acids long. Germline loops: CDR1 MNHEY, CDR2 SVGAGI. CDR3 in amino acids: CASRKWDRGDTEAFF. The CDR3 DNA sequence: TGTGCCAGCAGAAAGTGGGACAGGGGGGACACTGAAGCTTTCTTT.

V usage is TRBV2 and J usage is TRBJ2-3, with D perhaps being TRBD1 or TRBD2 (6 bases each). Trimming took off 3 bases at V and 6 bases at J, with 13 bases between the two ends. Germline loops: CDR1 SNHLY, CDR2 FYNNEI. The CDR3 has 14 amino acids. CDR3 loop: CASSDPGAKDTQYF. DNA for the CDR3: TGTGCCAGCAGTGACCCGGGGGCAAAGGATACGCAGTATTTT. The complete variable domain, with remaining parts taken from reference TRBV2 and TRBJ2-3, reads EPEVTQTPSHQVTQMGQEVILRCVPISNHLYFYWYRQILGQKVEFLVSFYNNEISEKSEIFDDQFSVERPDGSNFTLKIRSTKLEDSAMYFCASSDPGAKDTQYFGPGTRLTVL.

This clonotype was detected only a few times. The chain links TRBV7-9 to TRBJ1-4; tentatively, D is TRBD1 (5 bases). The CDR3 totals 15 residues. The germline CDR1 and CDR2 sequences are SEHNR and FQNEAQ (reference sequence). V dropped 5 bases and J dropped 9 bases, with 19 bases sitting between them. DNA for the CDR3: TGTGCCAGCAGCCCCGCCGAGACAGCTCGGAAAAAACTGTTTTTT. Protein sequence: CASSPAETARKKLFF.

The chain employs TRBV6-2 or TRBV6-3 and TRBJ1-2; D not certain. The germline gives CDR1 MNHEY, CDR2 SVGEGT. The ends were cut back, 0 bases at V and 7 bases at J, with 15 bases in the middle. The CDR3 has 15 amino acids. As DNA, the CDR3 is TGTGCCAGCAGTTACTCGCCAGACCCAAGGCTTGGCTACACCTTC. Translated: CASSYSPDPRLGYTF.

The CDR3 DNA follows: TGTGCCAGCAGCTTAGAGTACTTCCAGGCGGGGAACACTGAAGCTTTCTTT. Translation gives CASSLEYFQAGNTEAFF. The chain employs TRBV7-9 and TRBJ1-1; D call uncertain. V was pared by 1 base and J by 1 base, with 16 bases between. The germline V gene has CDR1 SEHNR and CDR2 FQNEAQ (reference sequence). This CDR3 comprises 17 residues.

The chain couples TRBV5-1 to TRBJ2-5, with 8 bases aligning to TRBD2. V lost 3 bases and J lost 4; bases outside the gene matches: 8. CDR1 and CDR2 (germline): SGHRS, YFSETQ. The CDR3 spans 15 residues. The CDR3 DNA is TGCGCCAGCAGCTGGGGCGAGCGGGGGAGAGAGACCCAGTACTTC. It codes for CASSWGERGRETQYF.

This clonotype was seen many times. This chain uses TRBV5-6 with TRBJ1-5, with a tentative D call TRBD1 (5 bases). The CDR3 is 17 amino acids. The V end lost 4 bases, the J end lost 0 bases, and 17 bases lay between the germline ends. The germline gives CDR1 SGHDT, CDR2 YYEEEE. CDR3 nucleotides: TGTGCCAGCAGCCCCTCACGGGACTCTGATAGCAATCAGCCCCAGCATTTT. Its protein is CASSPSRDSDSNQPQHF.

Comments on this clonotype: Relative to the germline gene, one junction end is altered; a read error may explain this. This chain joins TRBV5-6 and TRBJ1-2; D not resolved. The length of the CDR3 is 12 residues. The V gene's germline CDR1 is SGHDT and CDR2 YYEEEE. The CDR3 loop reads CASSVYWTDDAF. Here the CDR3 DNA reads TGTGCCAGCAGCGTGTACTGGACCGACGACGCCTTC. Full variable domain (missing parts from reference TRBV5-6 and TRBJ1-2): DAGVTQSPTHLIKTRGQQVTLRCSPKSGHDTVSWYQQALGQGPQFIFQYYEEEERQRGNFPDRFSGHQFPNYSSELNVNALLLGDSALYLCASSVYWTDDAFGSGTRLTVV.

In its sample, this clonotype was seen many times. This sequence joins TRBV6-1 and TRBJ1-1; D perhaps matches TRBD1 (6 bases). V lost 5 bases and J lost 2, with 12 bases in between. CDR1 is MNHNS and CDR2 is SASEGT in the germline V gene. This CDR3 is built from 14 residues. CDR3 DNA: TGTGCCAGCAGTATCAGGGGACCCAACACTGAAGCTTTCTTT. Residues: CASSIRGPNTEAFF.

In its sample, this clonotype was seen once. The chain couples TRBV5-1 to TRBJ2-5; TRBD1 agrees at 9 bases. CDR1 is SGHRS and CDR2 is YFSETQ in the germline V gene. The CDR3 length is 15 residues. Losses at the gene ends were 4 bases for V and 4 bases for J; bases not matched to a gene: 8. CDR3 residues: CASSRRDREGETQYF. The CDR3 nucleotides are TGCGCCAGCAGCCGGAGGGACAGGGAGGGAGAGACCCAGTACTTC.

This clonotype showed up just a few times. The V and J genes are TRBV27 and TRBJ2-3, with a tentative D call TRBD2 (5 bases). Germline lookup yields CDR1 MNHEY and CDR2 SMNVEV (reference sequence). The CDR3 has 15 residues. The V end lost 3 bases, the J end lost 2 bases, and 12 bases lay between the germline ends. The CDR3 bases are TGTGCCAGCAGTTTCGGGAACTCGAACACAGATACGCAGTATTTT. This translates into CASSFGNSNTDTQYF.

The table lists this clonotype with a few counts. The chain carries TRBV12-3 or TRBV12-4 and TRBJ2-1; D uncertain. V was shortened by 8 bases and J by 6 bases, with 20 bases between the two germline ends. The CDR3 consists of 15 residues. The DNA of the CDR3 is TGTGCCAGCGGCCTTAGCTCCCCGTGGCCCAATGAGCAGTTCTTC. It specifies CASGLSSPWPNEQFF.

This clonotype turned up a few times. The chain links TRBV7-6 to TRBJ1-4; 8 positions agree with TRBD1. V lost 8 bases to trimming and J lost 3 bases; unmatched junction nucleotides: 17. CDR1 is SGHVS and CDR2 is FNYEAQ in the germline V gene. The CDR3 totals 18 residues. The CDR3 bases are TGTGCCAGCGGGTACCCCAGACAGGGGAGGAGGGCTAATGAAAAACTGTTTTTT. Amino acid sequence: CASGYPRQGRRANEKLFF.

The CDR3 DNA follows: TGCGCCAGCAGCCAAGAGGCTCCGACCTTGGGCACTGAAGCTTTCTTT. This translates into CASSQEAPTLGTEAFF. The chain couples TRBV4-3 to TRBJ1-1; D gene ambiguous. V was cut by 0 bases and J by 4 bases, with 15 bases left in between. The CDR3 is made up of 16 amino acids. The V gene's germline CDR1 is LGHNA and CDR2 YSLEER.

V usage is TRBV6-2 or TRBV6-3 and J usage is TRBJ1-5; D uncertain. Trimming took 2 bases from V and 3 from J, leaving 8 bases between them. The CDR3 is made up of 14 amino acids. Germline V gene lookup returns CDR1 MNHEY and CDR2 SVGEGT. CDR3 in amino acids: CASSYLKDNQPQHF. In nucleotides, the CDR3 is TGTGCCAGCAGTTACCTTAAGGACAATCAGCCCCAGCATTTT.

The V gene is TRBV7-4, the J gene TRBJ2-7; perhaps D is TRBD1 or TRBD2 (5 bases each). Trimming removed 5 bases at V and 3 bases at J, with 23 bases between. This CDR3 region has 17 residues. The V gene's germline CDR1 is SGHVT and CDR2 SQSDAQ. CDR3 residues: CASSVDRDLLRCYEQYV. CDR3 nucleotides: TGTGCCAGCAGCGTGGACCGGGACCTACTTCGGTGCTACGAGCAGTACGTC.

This clonotype showed up many times. The V call is TRBV7-9, the J call TRBJ1-2; D remains unclear. CDR3 length equals 17 residues. V was pared by 5 bases and J by 2 bases, with 21 bases between. Germline CDR1 and CDR2: SEHNR and FQNEAQ (reference sequence). As DNA, the CDR3 is TGTGCCAGCAGCAGTGCCCTAAAGTTAGACGGCAACTATGGCTACACCTTC. It encodes CASSSALKLDGNYGYTF.

There are a few counts of this clonotype. V usage is TRBV15 and J usage is TRBJ2-3; D possibly uses TRBD1 or TRBD2 (5 bases each). V shed 5 bases and J shed 2 bases, with 20 bases lying between them. The CDR3 contains 17 residues. Per germline, CDR1 LNHNV and CDR2 YYDKDF (reference sequence). The CDR3 DNA is TGTGCCACCAGCGGGACCGGGGCCGCCCTTTACACAGATACGCAGTATTTT. Amino acids: CATSGTGAALYTDTQYF.

Of note for this clonotype: One junction end disagrees with the germline gene, perhaps due to a read error. The chain carries TRBV4-1 and TRBJ2-2; 11 bases map to TRBD2. The CDR3 has 19 amino acids. The V gene's germline CDR1 is MGHRA and CDR2 YSYEKL. Here the CDR3 reads CASSQDLAGGPGGTGELFF. The CDR3 coding sequence is TGTGCCAGCAGCCAAGATCTAGCGGGGGGTCCCGGCGGCACCGGGGAGCTGTTTTTT.

The chain couples TRBV4-3 to TRBJ2-3; D tentatively fits TRBD1 or TRBD2 (5 bases each). From germline, CDR1 is LGHNA and CDR2 YSLEER. Trimming shortened V by 0 bases and J by 3 bases, and 16 bases separated the two germline ends. The CDR3 runs to 17 residues. The CDR3 loop is CASSQDPGATATDTQYF. In DNA, the CDR3 is TGCGCCAGCAGCCAAGATCCCGGGGCTACTGCAACAGATACGCAGTATTTT.

This clonotype came up a few times. The V and J genes are TRBV10-3 and TRBJ2-5; 10 nucleotides agree with TRBD1. This CDR3 comprises 15 residues. V dropped 1 base and J dropped 2; count of bases not matched to a gene: 1. CDR1 and CDR2 from the germline V gene are ENHRY and SYGVKD. For the CDR3, the DNA is TGTGCCATCAGTGAGTGGGGACAGGGGCAAGAGACCCAGTACTTC. It encodes CAISEWGQGQETQYF.

This clonotype showed up just a few times. V is TRBV27 and J is TRBJ1-1; possible D gene TRBD1, 5 bases. With 1 base removed from V and 4 bases from J, the gap between germline ends came to 16 bases. Germline V CDR1 and CDR2: MNHEY, SMNVEV (reference sequence). CDR3 length equals 16 residues. CDR3: CASSLLPPVGGTEAFF. CDR3 sequence (DNA): TGTGCCAGCAGTTTATTGCCTCCGGTTGGGGGCACTGAAGCTTTCTTT.

This sequence joins TRBV6-2 or TRBV6-3 and TRBJ2-3; 8 positions match TRBD1. The CDR3 covers 15 residues. The germline V gene has CDR1 MNHEY and CDR2 SVGEGT. The J segment lost 3 bases and the V segment lost 3 bases, leaving 5 bases of the junction unmatched. CDR3 loop: CASSYLRQGTDTQYF. The CDR3 bases are TGTGCCAGCAGTTATCTACGACAGGGGACAGATACGCAGTATTTT.